These 18 T cell receptor beta chains originate from one sample sequenced in a study of spatial heterogeneity in lung cancer. TCRdb redid the calling of the 5' RACE reads with MiXCR, one entry per CDR3 protein. Of 25,000 to 30,000 distinct CDR3 sequences in the sample, roughly 8.4% are singletons; the top ten hold around 36%. Time point indicated: sample taken at primary tumor resection. Tumor, nontumor lung or frozen PBMC supplied whole RNA that was sequenced unsorted. Source: PBMCs, taken at surgery. Receptors were obtained from a female donor with early-stage non-small cell lung cancer.

The genes are TRBV6-1 and TRBJ1-1; unclear D gene. V shed 7 bases and J shed 2 bases, with 17 bases lying between them. Per the germline V gene, CDR1 is MNHNS and CDR2 is SASEGT. CDR3 size: 15 residues. As DNA, the CDR3 is TGTGCCAGCACCAGTGCCTCATTCCCAAACACTGAAGCTTTCTTT. Translated, it gives CASTSASFPNTEAFF.

This clonotype showed up many times. V gene TRBV11-1 combines with J gene TRBJ2-1, with D perhaps matching TRBD1 (5 bases). Germline CDR1 reads SGHAT; CDR2 reads FQDESV (reference sequence). The CDR3 totals 16 residues. The V and J ends lost 7 bases and 1 base respectively, with 17 bases between them. CDR3 DNA: TGTGCCAGCAACAAATTCGACAGAAGTTCCTACAATGAGCAGTTCTTC. It codes for CASNKFDRSSYNEQFF.

The chain has TRBV20-1 and TRBJ1-5; 7 bases match TRBD1. With V trimmed by 6 bases and J by 0 bases, 8 bases remained unmatched. The CDR3 extends over 15 amino acids. Germline CDR1 is DFQATT and CDR2 is SNEGSKA (reference sequence). The CDR3, as DNA: TGCAGTGCGACCCGGGACAGCCATAGCAATCAGCCCCAGCATTTT. As protein: CSATRDSHSNQPQHF.

This clonotype was seen many times. CDR3 residues: CASSRGTGELFF. In nucleotides, the CDR3 is TGTGCCAGCAGTAGGGGCACCGGGGAGCTGTTTTTT. The V call is TRBV6-4, the J call TRBJ2-2; a possible D gene is TRBD1 (5 bases). Trimming cost V 5 bases and J 4 bases, with 5 bases left between them. CDR1 MRHNA and CDR2 SNTAGT come from the germline V gene. This CDR3 spans 12 amino acids.

At least ten counts were recorded for this clonotype. J is TRBJ2-7 and V is TRBV20-1, with D hard to call. Per the germline V gene, CDR1 is DFQATT and CDR2 is SNEGSKA (reference sequence). The CDR3 loop spans 11 amino acids. V lost 3 bases, J lost 3 bases, and 6 bases lay in between. CDR3 sequence (DNA): TGCAGTGCTAGGCCCCTCTACGAGCAGTACTTC. Amino acids: CSARPLYEQYF.

This clonotype came up many times. The chain employs TRBV28 and TRBJ2-3; 10 bases fit TRBD1. The germline CDR1 and CDR2 sequences are MDHEN and SYDVKM. The V segment lost 6 bases and the J segment 4 bases; nucleotides outside the gene matches: 7. The CDR3 consists of 15 residues. The chain's CDR3 is CASRGGDRGPDTQYF. In DNA, the CDR3 is TGTGCCAGCAGGGGCGGGGACAGGGGCCCAGATACGCAGTATTTT. The complete variable domain, with remaining parts taken from reference TRBV28 and TRBJ2-3, reads DVKVTQSSRYLVKRTGEKVFLECVQDMDHENMFWYRQDPGLGLRLIYFSYDVKMKEKGDIPEGYSVSREKKERFSLILESASTNQTSMYLCASRGGDRGPDTQYFGPGTRLTVL.

This clonotype was counted ten times or more. This chain joins TRBV20-1 and TRBJ1-1; a weak D match, TRBD1 (5 bases). The V gene's germline CDR1 is DFQATT and CDR2 SNEGSKA (reference sequence). The length of the CDR3 is 12 residues. V was cut by 1 base and J by 12 bases, with 15 bases left in between. The CDR3 loop reads CSARVGQSLTFF. CDR3 sequence (DNA): TGCAGTGCTAGAGTTGGACAAAGTTTGACTTTCTTT.

This clonotype was found many times. The CDR3 region has the DNA TGTGCCAGCAGCGTAGATCTCTCTGGGGCCAACGTCCTGACTTTC. Protein: CASSVDLSGANVLTF. The chain has TRBV9 and TRBJ2-6, with unresolved D. Trimming took 0 bases from V and 0 from J, leaving 4 bases between them. Per the germline V gene, CDR1 is SGDLS and CDR2 is YYNGEE. CDR3 length equals 15 residues. The whole variable domain, filled in from reference TRBV9 and TRBJ2-6, reads DSGVTQTPKHLITATGQRVTLRCSPRSGDLSVYWYQQSLDQGLQFLIQYYNGEERAKGNILERFSAQQFPDLHSELNLSSLELGDSALYFCASSVDLSGANVLTFGAGSRLTVL.

This clonotype has ten or more counts. J is TRBJ1-2 and V is TRBV6-6, with unresolved D. The CDR3 loop spans 15 amino acids. CDR1 is MNHNY and CDR2 is SVGAGI in the germline V gene (reference sequence). V lost 5 bases to trimming and J lost 8 bases, with 21 bases between them. Here the CDR3 reads CASSPGLYPPGGYTF. The DNA of the CDR3 is TGTGCCAGCAGTCCAGGACTCTACCCGCCAGGCGGCTACACCTTC.

Details on this clonotype: This may come from a read error, since a much larger clone is one base off. V gene TRBV4-2 combines with J gene TRBJ2-3; 7 nucleotides match TRBD1. This CDR3 comprises 16 residues. Germline lookup yields CDR1 LGHNA and CDR2 YNFKEQ. The CDR3 sequence: CAGSQEAGGFGDTQYF. CDR3 DNA: TGTGCCGGCAGCCAAGAGGCAGGGGGTTTCGGAGATACGCAGTATTTT.

This clonotype appeared many times. For the CDR3, the DNA is TGTGCCAGCAGTTACTCGATCCGAACCCAGGGGGCTACGGACAATCAGCCCCAGCATTTT. It codes for CASSYSIRTQGATDNQPQHF. J is TRBJ1-5 and V is TRBV6-6; TRBD1 aligns across 8 bases. Trimming cost V 0 bases and J 3 bases; bases outside gene matches: 16. CDR3 length: 20 residues. The germline V gene has CDR1 MNHNY and CDR2 SVGAGI (reference sequence).

This chain connects TRBV18 to TRBJ1-3; no clear D. The CDR3 spans 17 residues. Germline V gene lookup returns CDR1 KGHSH and CDR2 LQKENI. The V end lost 1 base, the J end lost 4 bases, and 17 bases lay between the germline ends. In DNA, the CDR3 is TGTGCCAGCTCACCACTGGGCCTTTTCAGAGGAGGAAACACCATATATTTT. Its translation: CASSPLGLFRGGNTIYF.

This clonotype was recorded a few times. The chain carries TRBV2 and TRBJ2-1, with a possible D match to TRBD2 (5 bases). Germline V lookup: CDR1 SNHLY, CDR2 FYNNEI. CDR3 length: 16 residues. V shed 5 bases and J shed 4 bases, with 18 bases lying between them. The DNA of the CDR3 is TGTGCCAGCAGTTTAGCTTTTGAACTAGGTTACAATGAGCAGTTCTTC. Translation: CASSLAFELGYNEQFF.

The sample holds many counts of this clonotype. The genes are TRBV20-1 and TRBJ1-2, with D maybe TRBD1 (5 bases). This CDR3 is built from 16 residues. Germline V gene sequence: CDR1 DFQATT, CDR2 SNEGSKA (reference sequence). V was shortened by 0 bases and J by 5 bases, with 19 bases between the two germline ends. The DNA of the CDR3 is TGCAGTGCTAGAGATTTCGAGAGGGGCGCGATTTATGGCTACACCTTC. Amino acid sequence: CSARDFERGAIYGYTF.

This clonotype has ten or more counts. The CDR3 DNA is TGTGCCAGCTCACCGGGGCTTGAAAACACCATATATTTT. The encoded protein is CASSPGLENTIYF. The rearrangement uses TRBV18 and TRBJ1-3, with a tentative D call TRBD1 (5 bases). This CDR3 is built from 13 residues. Looked up from germline, CDR1 is KGHSH and CDR2 is LQKENI. Trimming shortened V by 3 bases and J by 6 bases, and 9 bases separated the two germline ends.

This clonotype was counted many times. The chain has TRBV7-2 and TRBJ2-1; D gene uncertain. V was shortened by 8 bases and J by 3 bases, with 11 bases between the two germline ends. The CDR3 covers 13 residues. In germline, CDR1 is SGHTA, CDR2 FQGNSA. CDR3 region: CASGPRGYNEQFF. The CDR3, as DNA: TGTGCCAGCGGGCCCCGCGGCTACAATGAGCAGTTCTTC.

The sample holds many counts of this clonotype. The gene calls are TRBV2 and TRBJ2-3, with 8 bases identical to TRBD2. Germline CDR1 SNHLY, CDR2 FYNNEI. V lost 0 bases, J lost 4 bases, and 6 bases stayed unmatched. CDR3 length equals 16 residues. The DNA for the CDR3 is TGTGCCAGCAGTGAAGCGCTCGGGGGGGCCTCAGATACGCAGTATTTT. It specifies CASSEALGGASDTQYF.

This clonotype came up a few times. The chain links TRBV20-1 to TRBJ2-5, with D perhaps TRBD2 (5 bases). Germline CDR1 and CDR2: DFQATT and SNEGSKA (reference sequence). CDR3 length: 14 residues. V was pared by 3 bases and J by 1 base, with 12 bases between. CDR3 in DNA: TGCAGTGCTAGGTCTAGCACAGCCCAAGAGACCCAGTACTTC. Residues: CSARSSTAQETQYF.